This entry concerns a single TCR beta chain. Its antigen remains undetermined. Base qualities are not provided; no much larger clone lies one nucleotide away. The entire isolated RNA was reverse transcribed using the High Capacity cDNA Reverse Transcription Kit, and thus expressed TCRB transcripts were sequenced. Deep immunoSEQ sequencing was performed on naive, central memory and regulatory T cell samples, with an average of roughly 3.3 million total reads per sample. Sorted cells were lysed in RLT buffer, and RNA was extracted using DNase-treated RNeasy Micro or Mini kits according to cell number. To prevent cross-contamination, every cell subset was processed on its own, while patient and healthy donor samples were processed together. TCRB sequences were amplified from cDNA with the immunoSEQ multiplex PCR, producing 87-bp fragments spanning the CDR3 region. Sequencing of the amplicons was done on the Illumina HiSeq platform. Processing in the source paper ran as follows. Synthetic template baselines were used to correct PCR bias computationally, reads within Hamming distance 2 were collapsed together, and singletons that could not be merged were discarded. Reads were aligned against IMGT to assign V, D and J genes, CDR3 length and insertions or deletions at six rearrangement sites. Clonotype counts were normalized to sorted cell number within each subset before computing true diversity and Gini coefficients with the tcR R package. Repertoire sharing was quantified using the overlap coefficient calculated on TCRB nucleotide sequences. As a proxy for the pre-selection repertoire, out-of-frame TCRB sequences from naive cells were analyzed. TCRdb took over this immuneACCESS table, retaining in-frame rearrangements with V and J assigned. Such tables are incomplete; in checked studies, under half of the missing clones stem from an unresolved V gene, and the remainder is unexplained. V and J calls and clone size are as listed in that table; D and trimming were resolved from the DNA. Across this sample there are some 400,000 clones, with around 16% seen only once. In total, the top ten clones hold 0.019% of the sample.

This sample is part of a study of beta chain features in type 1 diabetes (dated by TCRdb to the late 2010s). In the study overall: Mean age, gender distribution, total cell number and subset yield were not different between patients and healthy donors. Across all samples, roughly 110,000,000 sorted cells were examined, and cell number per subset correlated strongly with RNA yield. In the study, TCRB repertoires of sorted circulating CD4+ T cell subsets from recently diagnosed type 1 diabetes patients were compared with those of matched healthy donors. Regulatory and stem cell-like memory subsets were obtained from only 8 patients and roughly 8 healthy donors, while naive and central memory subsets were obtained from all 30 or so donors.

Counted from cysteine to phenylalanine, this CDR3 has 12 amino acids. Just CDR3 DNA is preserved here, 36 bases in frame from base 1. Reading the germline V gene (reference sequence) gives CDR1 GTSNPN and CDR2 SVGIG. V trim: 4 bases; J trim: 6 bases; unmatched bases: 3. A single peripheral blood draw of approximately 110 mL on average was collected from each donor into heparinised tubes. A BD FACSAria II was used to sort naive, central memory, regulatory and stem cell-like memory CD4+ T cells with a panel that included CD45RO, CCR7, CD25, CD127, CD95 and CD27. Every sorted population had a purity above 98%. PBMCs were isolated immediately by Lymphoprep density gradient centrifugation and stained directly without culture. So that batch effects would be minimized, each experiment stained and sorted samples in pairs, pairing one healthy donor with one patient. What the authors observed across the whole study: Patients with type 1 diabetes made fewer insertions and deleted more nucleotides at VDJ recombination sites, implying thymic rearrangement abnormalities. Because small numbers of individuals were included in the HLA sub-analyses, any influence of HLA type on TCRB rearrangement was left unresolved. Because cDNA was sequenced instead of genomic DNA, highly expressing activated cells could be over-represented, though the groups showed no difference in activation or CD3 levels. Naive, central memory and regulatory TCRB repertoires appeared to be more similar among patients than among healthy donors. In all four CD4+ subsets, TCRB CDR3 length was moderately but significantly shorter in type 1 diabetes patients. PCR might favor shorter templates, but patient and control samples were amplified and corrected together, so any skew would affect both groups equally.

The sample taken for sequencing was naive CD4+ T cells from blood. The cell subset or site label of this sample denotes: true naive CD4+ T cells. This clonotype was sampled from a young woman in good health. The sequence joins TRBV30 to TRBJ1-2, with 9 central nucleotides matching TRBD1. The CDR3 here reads CAWTRDRDGYTF. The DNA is TGTGCCTGGACCAGGGACAGGGATGGCTACACCTTC. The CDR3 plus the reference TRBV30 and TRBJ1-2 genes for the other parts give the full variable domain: SQTIHQWPATLVQPVGSPLSLECTVEGTSNPNLYWYRQAAGRGLQLLFYSVGIGQISSEVPQNLSASRPQDRQFILSSKKLLLSDSGFYLCAWTRDRDGYTFGSGTRLTVV.